This T cell receptor (beta chain) was recovered during a study of human T cells and chemical hapten exposure. Study-level background: The upper back received 0.01% DPC by patch testing, with results read at 6 days. Slight differences in pooled library volume were the main source of varying TCR yields across samples.

In this sample, this clonotype turned up many times. TCRdb independently ran MiXCR on the RACE reads; one entry per CDR3 protein. Here the sample spans over 70,000 distinct CDR3 sequences, approximately 11% being singletons. Germline assignment: CDR1 SQVTM and CDR2 ANQGSEA. The V end lost 6 bases, the J end lost 5 bases, and 13 bases lay between the germline ends. This CDR3 spans 12 amino acids. Time point here: patch test 3, about 24 weeks after DPC sensitization. Regarding treatment: therapeutic diphenylcyclopropenone sensitization with weekly scalp DPC. This clonotype originated in a woman aged 25-40 years with alopecia areata. Some clones in this sample may be carry-over from other donors' samples. Specimen: whole blood, collected in connection with sensitization to the hapten diphenylcyclopropenone (DPC). The chain uses TRBV29-1 and TRBJ2-5, with a possible D match to TRBD2 (5 bases). The CDR3 is CSVAEGWETQYF. The CDR3 DNA reads TGCAGCGTCGCCGAGGGCTGGGAGACCCAGTACTTC.